The source of this T cell receptor (beta chain) is a study of blood T cells in healthy people across ages. CDR1 is SQVTM and CDR2 is ANQGSEA in the germline V gene. The CDR3 extends over 13 amino acids. A word on this clonotype: Its antigen is currently unknown. One end of the junction fails to match germline, which may point to a read error.

Then a second PCR, running roughly 7 to 11 cycles, was carried out with a sample-barcoded 5' primer and a J-beta primer mix. TCRdb re-derived calls from the 5' RACE reads in MiXCR, one entry per CDR3 protein. The sample has 540,000 or so distinct CDR3 sequences; 25% to 30% are singletons. General observations from the study: Long-lived donors carried more naive CD4+ cells and greater diversity than aged donors.

The sequencing sample was made of blood. V and J are TRBV29-1 and TRBJ2-3; D remains unclear. This TCR derives from a woman aged 70 to 79 in good health. The CDR3 region is CNVEVTRTDTQYF. CDR3 sequence (DNA): TGCAACGTTGAAGTAACTCGCACAGATACGCAGTATTTT.